The table lists the clone carrying this T cell receptor (beta chain) with a few counts. What it binds is unknown. This sample was taken from a study of T-cell memory formation after mild COVID-19. Study-level results: Those CD4+ clones that contracted were mainly in CM and EM (CD8+ ones in EMRA). In pre-infection memory, a portion of responding clones appeared, which suggested that cross-reactive memory joined. The study found balanced CD4/CD8 in clones contracting day 15 to 85 and a CD4+ lean in later expanders.

Trimming at V came to 5 bases and at J to 6 bases, leaving 4 bases not matched to a gene. This CDR3 contains 15 residues. Looked up from germline, CDR1 is SGHTA and CDR2 is FQGNSA. The TCR alpha and TCR beta cDNA libraries, bearing sample barcodes and UMIs, were generated by 5'RACE using constant-segment primers. TCRdb re-called the 5' RACE reads through MiXCR, storing one row per CDR3 protein. This table holds 110,000 or so distinct CDR3 sequences, 22% found once. This chain joins TRBV7-2 and TRBJ2-2; 12 positions match TRBD2. The sequencing input was PBMCs or a T cell subset sorted from them (not recorded which). The TCR was taken from a man aged 18 to 30 who had mild COVID-19 (a few samples of this study predate the infection). Cell type and time point are not known. The DNA for the CDR3 is TGTGCCAGCAGCCCGACTAGCGGGAGACCCGGGGAGCTGTTTTTT. Its translation: CASSPTSGRPGELFF.